The clone carrying this T cell receptor beta chain was seen ten or more times. The antigen is unknown. This sample stems from a study of CD8 T cells in ankylosing spondylitis. Study-wide findings and caveats: Reports say disease-linked clones showed up significantly more in matched ankylosing spondylitis synovial fluid. The study identified a TCR beta motif of eight highly homologous variants that appeared characteristic of ankylosing spondylitis blood.

The CDR3 is 19 residues long. V was clipped by 5 bases and J by 1 base, with 24 bases between them. The germline CDR1 and CDR2 sequences are PRHDT and FYEKMQ (reference sequence). Libraries of TCR beta came from quantitative 5'-RACE with molecular barcodes. TCRdb used MiXCR to reprocess the 5' RACE reads, holding one entry per CDR3 protein. The profile shows roughly 180,000 distinct CDR3 sequences, around 10% of them singletons. The chain is built from TRBV13 and TRBJ2-4, with D perhaps TRBD2 (5 bases). Sequences were obtained from blood, either unsorted or a sorted T cell fraction (not recorded which). This receptor was obtained from a male donor with ankylosing spondylitis or in good health (not recorded which). The chain's CDR3 is CASSPTGWGEDLAKNIQYF. DNA for the CDR3: TGTGCCAGCAGCCCCACCGGGTGGGGAGAGGACCTGGCCAAAAACATTCAGTACTTC. Complete variable domain (other parts from reference TRBV13 and TRBJ2-4): AAGVIQSPRHLIKEKRETATLKCYPIPRHDTVYWYQQGPGQDPQFLISFYEKMQSDKGSIPDRFSAQQFSDYHSELNMSSLELGDSALYFCASSPTGWGEDLAKNIQYFGAGTRLSVL.